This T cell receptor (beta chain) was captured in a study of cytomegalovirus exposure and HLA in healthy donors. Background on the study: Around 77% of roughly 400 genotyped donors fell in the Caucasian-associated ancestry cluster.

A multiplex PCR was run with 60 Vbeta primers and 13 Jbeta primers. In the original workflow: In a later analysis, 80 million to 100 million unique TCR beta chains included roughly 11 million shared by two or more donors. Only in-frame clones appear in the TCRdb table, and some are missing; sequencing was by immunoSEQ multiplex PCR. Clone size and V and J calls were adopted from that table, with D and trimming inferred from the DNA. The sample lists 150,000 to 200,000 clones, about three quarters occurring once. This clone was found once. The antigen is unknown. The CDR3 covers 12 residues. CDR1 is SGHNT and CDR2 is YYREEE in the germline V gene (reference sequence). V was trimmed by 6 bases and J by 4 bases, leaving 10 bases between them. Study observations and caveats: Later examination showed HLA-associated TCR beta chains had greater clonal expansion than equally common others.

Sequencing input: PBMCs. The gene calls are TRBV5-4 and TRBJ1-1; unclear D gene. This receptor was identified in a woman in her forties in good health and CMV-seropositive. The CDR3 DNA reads TGTGCCAGCACGGAGGAGGGCACTGAAGCTTTCTTT. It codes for CASTEEGTEAFF.